This entry lists 18 T cell receptor beta chains sequenced from one sample in a study of T-cell reconstitution after alpha-beta-depleted transplantation in children. TCRbeta library construction was performed incorporating unique molecular identifiers. TCRdb recomputed calls from the PCR reads with MiXCR, one row per CDR3 protein. Of hundreds of thousands of distinct CDR3 sequences in the sample, approximately 15% were seen once. This material consisted of PBMCs from the stem cell graft donor, taken from the stem cell graft. The receptors derive from a human donor who donated a stem cell graft to a child with acute myeloid leukemia.

This clonotype came up many times. This chain uses TRBV20-1 with TRBJ2-7; 9 bases are shared with TRBD2. V shed 6 bases, J shed 2 bases, and the junction held 8 bases outside the gene matches. The CDR3 loop spans 14 amino acids. CDR1 is DFQATT, CDR2 SNEGSKA, per germline (reference sequence). In DNA form, the CDR3 reads TGCAGTGCCCACCGTAGCGGGGGACCCTACGAGCAGTACGTC. This gives the protein CSAHRSGGPYEQYV.

This clonotype appeared many times. This rearrangement joins TRBV12-3 or TRBV12-4 to TRBJ2-1; 12 bases map to TRBD1. The CDR3 runs 15 residues. Losses at the gene ends were 8 bases for V and 10 bases for J; bases not matched to a gene: 12. CDR3 region: CASRSTGTGGWEQFF. The DNA of the CDR3 is TGTGCCAGCCGTTCGACCGGGACAGGGGGCTGGGAGCAGTTCTTC.

V gene TRBV7-9 combines with J gene TRBJ2-7; the D call may be TRBD1 or TRBD2 (5 bases each). The CDR3 loop spans 14 amino acids. Germline CDR1 and CDR2: SEHNR and FQNEAQ (reference sequence). Trimming took 3 bases from V and 6 from J, leaving 15 bases between them. CDR3 loop: CASSFSWGFGEQYF. CDR3 in DNA: TGTGCCAGCAGCTTCTCGTGGGGGTTTGGCGAGCAGTACTTC.

This clonotype was observed a few times. CDR3 sequence: CSATPSRGTDTQYF. As DNA, the CDR3 is TGCAGTGCTACCCCCTCCCGCGGCACAGATACGCAGTATTTT. The chain uses TRBV20-1 and TRBJ2-3; D gene ambiguous. The V end was cut by 4 bases, the J end by 1 base, with 12 bases between. The CDR3 runs to 14 residues. Per the germline V gene, CDR1 is DFQATT and CDR2 is SNEGSKA (reference sequence).

The rearrangement links TRBV2 to TRBJ2-5; 10 bases map to TRBD2. The CDR3 is 17 residues long. V shed 8 bases, J shed 2 bases, and the junction held 14 bases outside the gene matches. Germline lookup yields CDR1 SNHLY and CDR2 FYNNEI. Here the CDR3 DNA reads TGTGCCAGCGGCCGAACGGCTAGCGGGGGCCTACAAGAGACCCAGTACTTC. Its translation: CASGRTASGGLQETQYF. Based on the CDR3 plus reference TRBV2 and TRBJ2-5, the full variable domain is EPEVTQTPSHQVTQMGQEVILRCVPISNHLYFYWYRQILGQKVEFLVSFYNNEISEKSEIFDDQFSVERPDGSNFTLKIRSTKLEDSAMYFCASGRTASGGLQETQYFGPGTRLLVL.

This clonotype came up many times. The chain has TRBV6-5 and TRBJ2-7; TRBD1 matches at 8 bases. Germline V lookup: CDR1 MNHEY, CDR2 SVGAGI. The ends lost 4 bases at V and 2 bases at J; junction bases unmatched: 7. The CDR3 is 15 residues long. In DNA form, the CDR3 reads TGTGCCAGCAGTTCCCCGGGACAGGCTGCCTACGAGCAGTACTTC. Translation: CASSSPGQAAYEQYF.

The chain links TRBV18 to TRBJ2-5; D ambiguous. The CDR3 contains 14 residues. The V gene lost 4 bases and the J gene lost 1 base, with 10 bases spanning the gap. Germline V gene data show CDR1 as KGHSH and CDR2 as LQKENI. The CDR3: CASSQERIQETQYF. In DNA, the CDR3 is TGTGCCAGCTCACAAGAGAGGATCCAAGAGACCCAGTACTTC.

This clonotype was observed at least ten times. The V and J genes are TRBV10-3 and TRBJ2-7; D uncertain. Germline values: CDR1 ENHRY, CDR2 SYGVKD. The CDR3 length is 12 residues. V was pared by 2 bases and J by 7 bases, with 9 bases between. The CDR3 coding sequence is TGTGCCATCAGTGAGACCTCGTGGGAGCAGTACGTC. Amino acid sequence: CAISETSWEQYV.

The chain combines TRBV5-1 with TRBJ2-3; D tentatively reads TRBD1 or TRBD2 (5 bases each). CDR1 and CDR2 (germline): SGHRS, YFSETQ. CDR3 length: 17 amino acids. V was clipped by 1 base and J by 0 bases, with 15 bases between them. Here the CDR3 DNA reads TGCGCCAGCAGCTTGCCGGGGCGGTCGACTAGCACAGATACGCAGTATTTT. Translated: CASSLPGRSTSTDTQYF.

This clonotype has only a few counts. The chain carries TRBV12-3 or TRBV12-4 and TRBJ2-2; no definite D call. The CDR3 is 14 residues long. V lost 5 bases, J lost 2 bases, and 9 bases lay in between. This CDR3 reads CASSPIYNTGELFF. The CDR3 DNA reads TGTGCCAGCAGTCCTATCTATAACACCGGGGAGCTGTTTTTT.

This clonotype was seen ten or more times. This chain uses TRBV20-1 with TRBJ1-2; the D gene is possibly TRBD1 (5 bases). The V gene lost 5 bases and the J gene lost 3 bases, with 10 bases spanning the gap. CDR1 is DFQATT, CDR2 SNEGSKA, per germline (reference sequence). CDR3 size: 12 residues. CDR3 region: CSAHGTDYGYTF. CDR3 coding DNA: TGCAGTGCTCACGGGACGGACTATGGCTACACCTTC.

The chain uses TRBV6-5 and TRBJ1-6, with D perhaps matching TRBD1 (6 bases). Trimming stripped 7 bases from V and 4 bases from J, with 14 bases between. The CDR3 is made up of 15 amino acids. CDR1 MNHEY and CDR2 SVGAGI come from the germline V gene. The DNA for the CDR3 is TGTGCCAGCACCCAATTACAGGGTTATAATTCACCCCTCCACTTT. Encoded protein: CASTQLQGYNSPLHF.

A word on this clonotype: At one end, the junction sequence differs from germline, possibly due to a read error. The chain couples TRBV20-1 to TRBJ1-5; 8 bases are a match to TRBD1. The CDR3 is made up of 15 amino acids. Germline-derived CDR1 and CDR2 are DFQATT and SNEGSKA (reference sequence). CDR3 loop: CSATTRDRSSQPQHF. In DNA, the CDR3 is TGCAGTGCTACAACAAGGGACAGGAGCAGTCAGCCCCAGCATTTT.

This clonotype was seen at least ten times. This sequence joins TRBV20-1 and TRBJ1-2, with D tentatively TRBD1 (5 bases). Germline CDR1 and CDR2: DFQATT and SNEGSKA (reference sequence). This CDR3 spans 15 amino acids. V shed 3 bases and J shed 8 bases, with 22 bases lying between them. CDR3 nucleotides: TGCAGTGCTAGCAGGCAGGAGGGGCCGGCAGGCGGCTACACCTTC. Translation: CSASRQEGPAGGYTF.

The V and J genes are TRBV7-2 and TRBJ2-6; D is ambiguous. Germline CDR1 SGHTA, CDR2 FQGNSA. The CDR3 covers 15 residues. Trimming stripped 2 bases from V and 2 bases from J, with 7 bases between. This chain's CDR3 is CASSLMGAGANVLTF. The CDR3 DNA reads TGTGCCAGCAGCTTAATGGGCGCTGGGGCCAACGTCCTGACTTTC.

This clonotype has a count of ten or more. The chain carries TRBV5-1 and TRBJ2-6, with TRBD1 as a possible D gene (5 bases). Germline assignment: CDR1 SGHRS and CDR2 YFSETQ. V lost 4 bases to trimming and J lost 0 bases, with 8 bases between them. There are 15 residues in the CDR3. CDR3 nucleotides: TGCGCCAGCAGCACAGGAGTCTCTGGGGCCAACGTCCTGACTTTC. Translated: CASSTGVSGANVLTF.

This chain links TRBV5-1 with TRBJ1-5; no clear D gene. Germline V gives CDR1 SGHRS, CDR2 YFSETQ. The CDR3 extends over 15 amino acids. Trimming removed 0 bases from V and 3 bases from J, with 10 bases in between. The CDR3 DNA is TGCGCCAGCAGCTTGGGCGACCTTCCCAATCAGCCCCAGCATTTT. Translation gives CASSLGDLPNQPQHF.

In its sample, this clonotype was seen a few times. The genes are TRBV6-1 and TRBJ2-3; D is undetermined. Trimming cost V 6 bases and J 1 base, with 11 bases left between them. The germline V gene encodes CDR1 MNHNS and CDR2 SASEGT. The CDR3 has 14 residues. CDR3 nucleotide sequence: TGTGCCAGCAGAGCCACTGGACGCACAGATACGCAGTATTTT. Protein product: CASRATGRTDTQYF.